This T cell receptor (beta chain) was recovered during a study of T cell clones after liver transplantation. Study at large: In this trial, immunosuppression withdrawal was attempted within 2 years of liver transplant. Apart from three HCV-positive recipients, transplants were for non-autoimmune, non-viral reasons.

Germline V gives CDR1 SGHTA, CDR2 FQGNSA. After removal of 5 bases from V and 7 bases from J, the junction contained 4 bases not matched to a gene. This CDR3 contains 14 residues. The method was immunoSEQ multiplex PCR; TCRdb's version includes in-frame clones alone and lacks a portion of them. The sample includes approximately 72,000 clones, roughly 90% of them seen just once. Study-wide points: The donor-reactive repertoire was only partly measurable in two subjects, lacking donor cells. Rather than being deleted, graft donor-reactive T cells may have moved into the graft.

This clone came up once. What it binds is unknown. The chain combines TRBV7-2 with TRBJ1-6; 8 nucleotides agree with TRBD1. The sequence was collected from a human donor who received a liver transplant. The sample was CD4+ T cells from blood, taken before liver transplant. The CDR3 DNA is TGTGCCAGCAGCCGGACAGGGCGGAATTCACCCCTCCACTTT. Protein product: CASSRTGRNSPLHF.